One and the same sample provided the 26 T cell receptor beta chains below, sequenced in a study of CD8+ T cells in alopecia areata. Once RNA had been extracted, it was reverse transcribed into cDNA to act as the sequencing template. Clones were read by immunoSEQ multiplex PCR, and TCRdb kept only the in-frame ones, dropping some. Among approximately 150,000 clones listed, less than 75% were seen once. Treatment given: oral pan-JAK inhibitor, 5-10 mg twice daily. Specimen: CD4+ T cells sorted from blood, collected between weeks 55 and 65, from a patient treated with tofacitinib. These receptors were taken from a human donor with alopecia areata.

J is TRBJ2-5 and V is TRBV29-1; D ambiguous. Germline CDR1 and CDR2: SQVTM and ANQGSEA. Trimming took 6 bases from V and 5 from J, leaving 16 bases between them. This CDR3 comprises 13 residues. The CDR3 spells CSVASRVGETQYF. CDR3 nucleotides: TGCAGCGTCGCGTCTAGGGTAGGGGAGACCCAGTACTTC.

V is TRBV7-2 and J is TRBJ1-5; TRBD1 aligns across 9 bases. Germline V gene lookup returns CDR1 SGHTA and CDR2 FQGNSA. The V gene end was trimmed by 6 bases and the J gene end by 4 bases; junction bases not matched to a gene: 7. CDR3 length equals 15 residues. The CDR3 here is CASSSGQGRNQPQHF. In DNA form, the CDR3 reads TGTGCCAGCAGTTCCGGACAGGGGCGGAATCAGCCCCAGCATTTT.

This clone was detected only a few times. The chain uses TRBV5-1 and TRBJ2-6, with 11 bases matching TRBD1. Germline V gene data show CDR1 as SGHRS and CDR2 as YFSETQ. This CDR3 has 17 amino acids. The V segment lost 5 bases and the J segment 1 base; nucleotides outside the gene matches: 5. The CDR3 coding sequence is TGCGCCAGCAGAACCGGGACAGGGGGATCTGGGGCCAACGTCCTGACTTTC. Translation: CASRTGTGGSGANVLTF.

The chain is built from TRBV30 and TRBJ2-3; maybe TRBD2 (5 bases). Germline V gene data show CDR1 as GTSNPN and CDR2 as SVGIG (reference sequence). Trimming removed 0 bases at V and 4 bases at J, with 11 bases between. The CDR3 covers 14 residues. This CDR3 reads CAWSVGPGSDTQYF. The CDR3 DNA follows: TGTGCCTGGAGTGTCGGACCGGGGTCAGATACGCAGTATTTT.

The V and J genes are TRBV9 and TRBJ2-1; 10 positions match TRBD1. The CDR3 loop spans 16 amino acids. CDR1 and CDR2 (germline): SGDLS, YYNGEE. The ends lost 7 bases at V and 6 bases at J; junction bases unmatched: 13. The CDR3 region has the DNA TGTGCCAGCTCTGAATCCGGGACAGGGGCTCTCAATGAGCAGTTCTTC. Translating it yields CASSESGTGALNEQFF.

The chain couples TRBV30 to TRBJ2-1; 14 nucleotides align to TRBD2. CDR1 is GTSNPN and CDR2 is SVGIG in the germline V gene (reference sequence). This CDR3 comprises 12 residues. After removal of 8 bases from V and 6 bases from J, the junction contained 0 bases not matched to a gene. The CDR3 here is CAGTSGGNEQFF. The CDR3 DNA reads as TGTGCCGGGACTAGCGGGGGCAATGAGCAGTTCTTC.

The chain uses TRBV20-1 and TRBJ2-7, with D unclear. This CDR3 is built from 11 residues. With 7 bases removed from V and 1 base from J, the gap between germline ends came to 8 bases. CDR1 and CDR2 (germline): DFQATT, SNEGSKA (reference sequence). CDR3 nucleotides: TGCAGTGTTACGGATTCCTACGAGCAGTACTTC. Amino acids: CSVTDSYEQYF.

In its sample, this clone was seen a few times. The J gene is TRBJ1-5, the V gene TRBV30; TRBD1 might be the D (5 bases). V dropped 0 bases and J dropped 5 bases, with 8 bases sitting between them. Germline CDR1 GTSNPN, CDR2 SVGIG (reference sequence). The CDR3 loop spans 13 amino acids. The CDR3 spells CAWSVSGDQPQHF. CDR3 nucleotides: TGTGCCTGGAGTGTATCGGGGGATCAGCCCCAGCATTTT. Full variable domain (remainder filled in from reference TRBV30 and TRBJ1-5): SQTIHQWPATLVQPVGSPLSLECTVEGTSNPNLYWYRQAAGRGLQLLFYSVGIGQISSEVPQNLSASRPQDRQFILSSKKLLLSDSGFYLCAWSVSGDQPQHFGDGTRLSIL.

J is TRBJ2-3 and V is TRBV25-1; D call uncertain. The V gene lost 2 bases and the J gene lost 5 bases, with 5 bases spanning the gap. Germline lookup yields CDR1 MGHDK and CDR2 SYGVNS. CDR3 length: 12 amino acids. The DNA of the CDR3 is TGTGCCAGCAGTGAAAGAAGAGATACGCAGTATTTT. Amino acids: CASSERRDTQYF.

The V call is TRBV7-8, the J call TRBJ2-3; tentative D call: TRBD1 (6 bases). The CDR3 has 14 amino acids. V was clipped by 1 base and J by 4 bases, with 9 bases between them. Germline V gene lookup returns CDR1 SGHVS and CDR2 FQNEAQ. CDR3 bases: TGTGCCAGCAGCTTAGAAACAGGGCCAGATACGCAGTATTTT. Its protein is CASSLETGPDTQYF.

The CDR3 coding sequence is TGTGCCTGGAGTGCCCCGGACAGGGGGCACGAGCAGTACTTC. It codes for CAWSAPDRGHEQYF. The genes are TRBV30 and TRBJ2-7, with 11 bases lining up with TRBD1. The CDR3 is 14 residues long. V lost 1 base, J lost 5 bases, and 4 bases stayed unmatched. Germline V CDR1 and CDR2: GTSNPN, SVGIG (reference sequence). Together with reference TRBV30 and TRBJ2-7, the CDR3 gives the full variable domain: SQTIHQWPATLVQPVGSPLSLECTVEGTSNPNLYWYRQAAGRGLQLLFYSVGIGQISSEVPQNLSASRPQDRQFILSSKKLLLSDSGFYLCAWSAPDRGHEQYFGPGTRLTVT.

This clone has a handful of counts. This sequence joins TRBV15 and TRBJ1-6; 8 bases map to TRBD1. This CDR3 contains 15 residues. Germline V lookup: CDR1 LNHNV, CDR2 YYDKDF (reference sequence). With 5 bases clipped from V and 10 bases from J, the junction kept 10 bases outside the gene matches. DNA of the CDR3: TGTGCCACCAGCGGGGGGACAGGTCAATTGTCACCCCTCCACTTT. This gives the protein CATSGGTGQLSPLHF.

This rearrangement joins TRBV2 to TRBJ1-6; no reliable D call. The ends were cut back, 3 bases at V and 0 bases at J, with 6 bases in the middle. The V gene's germline CDR1 is SNHLY and CDR2 FYNNEI. The CDR3 sequence is 15 residues long. CDR3 DNA: TGTGCCAGCAGTGACCCGCGCTCCTATAATTCACCCCTCCACTTT. Translated: CASSDPRSYNSPLHF.

This clone was recorded a few times. The V gene is TRBV7-8, the J gene TRBJ1-5, with 7 bases that match TRBD1. This CDR3 region has 15 residues. Per the germline V gene, CDR1 is SGHVS and CDR2 is FQNEAQ. J lost 6 bases, V lost 5 bases, and 10 bases had no gene match. CDR3 coding DNA: TGTGCCAGCAGCCCCACGACAGGGACGATTCAGCCCCAGCATTTT. Encoded protein: CASSPTTGTIQPQHF. Supplemented by reference TRBV7-8 and TRBJ1-5, the full variable domain reads GAGVSQSPRYKVAKRGQDVALRCDPISGHVSLFWYQQALGQGPEFLTYFQNEAQLDKSGLPSDRFFAERPEGSVSTLKIQRTQQEDSAVYLCASSPTTGTIQPQHFGDGTRLSIL.

In the case of this clone: Other DNA sequences from this sample encode an identical CDR3 as well. This rearrangement joins TRBV2 to TRBJ1-1, with D hard to call. The V gene lost 7 bases and the J gene lost 1 base, with 4 bases spanning the gap. Germline V gene sequence: CDR1 SNHLY, CDR2 FYNNEI. The CDR3 loop spans 11 amino acids. In DNA, the CDR3 is TGTGCCAGCACAGCGAACACTGAAGCTTTCTTT. It encodes CASTANTEAFF.

In its sample, this clone was seen a few times. This sequence joins TRBV7-6 and TRBJ1-5, with D unresolved. This CDR3 is built from 14 residues. The V and J ends lost 2 bases and 6 bases respectively, with 11 bases between them. Germline-derived CDR1 and CDR2 are SGHVS and FNYEAQ. CDR3 coding DNA: TGTGCCAGCAGCTTACGGCAGGATGGTCAGCCCCAGCATTTT. Protein product: CASSLRQDGQPQHF.

This clone was detected only once. This rearrangement joins TRBV9 to TRBJ1-5; unclear D gene. CDR3 length equals 15 residues. Germline V gene sequence: CDR1 SGDLS, CDR2 YYNGEE. V was cut by 0 bases and J by 2 bases, with 9 bases left in between. This CDR3 is CASSVGRGGNQPQHF. The CDR3 DNA reads as TGTGCCAGCAGCGTAGGGCGAGGTGGCAATCAGCCCCAGCATTTT.

The chain joins TRBV29-1 to TRBJ2-2; either TRBD1 or TRBD2 may supply D (6 bases each). Germline V gene sequence: CDR1 SQVTM, CDR2 ANQGSEA. The ends were cut back, 7 bases at V and 0 bases at J, with 15 bases in the middle. There are 15 residues in the CDR3. The DNA for the CDR3 is TGCAGCGCCCGTACGAGGGGGGCGAACACCGGGGAGCTGTTTTTT. Translated, it gives CSARTRGANTGELFF.

The rearrangement uses TRBV4-1 and TRBJ2-7, with a possible D match to TRBD1 (5 bases). Germline CDR1 MGHRA, CDR2 YSYEKL. Deletions cut 0 bases from V and 7 bases from J, with 10 bases between. This CDR3 has 13 residues. This CDR3 is CASSQDSGREQYF. CDR3 nucleotides: TGCGCCAGCAGCCAAGATTCAGGGCGGGAGCAGTACTTC.

The chain has TRBV10-3 and TRBJ1-6; 7 bases align to TRBD1. After removal of 3 bases from V and 9 bases from J, the junction contained 11 bases not matched to a gene. Germline V gives CDR1 ENHRY, CDR2 SYGVKD. The CDR3 loop spans 16 amino acids. The DNA for the CDR3 is TGTGCCATCAGTGAACGACAGGGTGGGTTTGCTTCACCCCTCCACTTT. As protein: CAISERQGGFASPLHF.

V usage is TRBV9 and J usage is TRBJ1-4; weak D call: TRBD1 (5 bases). CDR3 length: 16 amino acids. Trimming removed 4 bases from V and 5 bases from J, with 18 bases in between. Germline loops: CDR1 SGDLS, CDR2 YYNGEE. The CDR3 reads CASSSHPGGTNEKLFF. The CDR3 DNA is TGTGCCAGCAGCTCTCATCCGGGGGGAACGAATGAAAAACTGTTTTTT.

The table lists this clone with a few counts. J is TRBJ2-1 and V is TRBV11-2; possibly TRBD1 for D (6 bases). V dropped 5 bases and J dropped 6 bases, with 14 bases sitting between them. Germline V gene lookup returns CDR1 SGHAT and CDR2 FQNNGV. CDR3 length: 14 residues. The CDR3 loop is CASSRSGHLNEQFF. Here the CDR3 DNA reads TGTGCCAGCAGCCGATCGGGACACCTCAATGAGCAGTTCTTC.

The chain couples TRBV30 to TRBJ2-3; a weak D match, TRBD1 (5 bases). CDR1 is GTSNPN and CDR2 is SVGIG in the germline V gene (reference sequence). The V and J ends lost 3 bases and 6 bases respectively, with 7 bases between them. This CDR3 is built from 11 residues. The CDR3 coding sequence is TGTGCCTGGAGGGGGCTGGATACGCAGTATTTT. This encodes CAWRGLDTQYF.

This clone has just a few counts. The J gene is TRBJ2-6, the V gene TRBV7-3; 9 positions match TRBD1. J gave up 4 bases and V 4 bases, and 5 bases lay outside the gene matches. The CDR3 has 16 residues. Per the germline V gene, CDR1 is SGHTA and CDR2 is FQGTGA. CDR3 region: CASSWTGAGGANVLTF. CDR3 bases: TGTGCCAGCAGCTGGACAGGGGCAGGAGGGGCCAACGTCCTGACTTTC.

The V gene is TRBV25-1, the J gene TRBJ2-7; D is ambiguous. The CDR3 has 13 amino acids. Germline V gene sequence: CDR1 MGHDK, CDR2 SYGVNS. V was cut by 4 bases and J by 1 base, with 8 bases left in between. CDR3: CASSAAGSYEQYF. The CDR3 nucleotides read TGTGCCAGCAGTGCCGCCGGTTCCTACGAGCAGTACTTC.

The rearrangement uses TRBV30 and TRBJ1-5, with D perhaps matching TRBD1 (5 bases). The CDR3 consists of 16 residues. The ends were cut back, 0 bases at V and 0 bases at J, with 12 bases in the middle. Per the germline V gene, CDR1 is GTSNPN and CDR2 is SVGIG (reference sequence). As DNA, the CDR3 is TGTGCCTGGAGTGTATTTTCCAGGGTTAGCAATCAGCCCCAGCATTTT. Its translation: CAWSVFSRVSNQPQHF.